This TCR beta chain was recorded in a study of cytomegalovirus exposure and HLA in healthy donors. Between the trimmed V and J ends, which lost 2 bases and 4 bases, there was a span of 14 bases. This CDR3 is built from 15 residues. CDR1 and CDR2 from the germline V gene are SGHTA and FQGTGA. Amplification used 60 Vbeta primers and 13 Jbeta primers. Profiling relied on immunoSEQ multiplex PCR, and the TCRdb table lists in-frame clones only, not all of them. The table has about 110,000 clones, approximately 70% seen once. This clonotype was sampled from a man aged 40-55 years in good health and CMV-seropositive. What was sequenced was PBMCs. The chain uses TRBV7-3 and TRBJ2-5; D ambiguous. CDR3 in DNA: TGTGCCAGCAGCTTATTAGGTACTAACGGAGAGACCCAGTACTTC. Its protein product is CASSLLGTNGETQYF.